The entry below gives a single TCR beta chain sequence along with its context. Its antigen specificity is not known. Qualities for individual bases were not recorded, and no much larger clone is one base off. The CDR3 spans 14 residues, from the cysteine through the phenylalanine. Of the read, only the CDR3 DNA is kept; its 42 bases are in frame from base 1. In the germline V gene, CDR1 corresponds to MGHRA and CDR2 to YSYEKL. V is shortened by 6 bases, J by 2 bases, and the region joining them spans 10 bases. This entry belongs to a study of T-cell reconstitution after alpha-beta-depleted transplantation in children listed by TCRdb under 2016. Regarding the study in general: Using TCR repertoire profiling, the study quantitatively followed how T-cell immune reconstitution unfolded in children after TCRalphabeta/CD19-depleted allogeneic hematopoietic cell transplantation.

The library was produced with PCR. The sample was run on an Illumina HiSeq 2500. Molecular barcoding was employed in the preparation of TCR libraries, with unique molecular identifiers being used to normalize TCRbeta repertoire quantification. TCRdb's own reprocessing of the public reads used fastp at Q25 and MiXCR and kept productive beta chains. Records with the same CDR3 protein are collapsed into one entry carrying the most frequent genes and DNA. A total of hundreds of thousands of distinct CDR3 sequences appear in this sample, about 33% of them only once. The ten biggest clones cover approximately 2.3% of the sample.

This specimen consisted of PBMCs from the stem cell graft donor, obtained from the stem cell graft. The chain uses TRBV4-1 and TRBJ2-2, and possibly TRBD1, on 6 matching bases. The receptor was derived from a human donor who donated a stem cell graft to a child with aplastic anemia. The DNA sequence is given as TGCGCCAGCAGTCCGGGACATAACACCGGGGAGCTGTTTTTT. It codes for CASSPGHNTGELFF.